The table lists the clone carrying this TCR beta chain with many counts. The CDR3 totals 13 residues. V was pared by 4 bases and J by 3 bases, with 6 bases of the junction left unmatched. Germline lookup yields CDR1 DFQATT and CDR2 SNEGSKA (reference sequence). CDR3 regions of TCR beta were amplified from RNA transcripts. Second-round multiplex PCR came after a first-round RT-PCR that employed HTBI primers. TCRdb recomputed calls from the multiplex PCR reads with MiXCR, one row per CDR3 protein. In the table there are approximately 700,000 distinct CDR3 sequences, about 44% of which are singletons. The study excluded patients with other autoimmune diseases, uncontrolled infections, pregnancy or lactation. The data originate from a study of Graves' ophthalmopathy and Graves' hyperthyroidism.

Sequencing was carried out using peripheral blood. The V gene is TRBV20-1, the J gene TRBJ2-7, with 7 bases that match TRBD1. The sequence derives from an adult man with Graves' ophthalmopathy. CDR3 DNA sequence: TGCAGTGCTACCCCGGGACAGCACTACGAGCAGTACTTC. Protein product: CSATPGQHYEQYF.